This T cell receptor beta chain was retrieved from a study of cytomegalovirus exposure and HLA in healthy donors. PCR involved 60 Vbeta and 13 Jbeta primers. Sequencing was performed with immunoSEQ multiplex PCR; in TCRdb, only in-frame clones are kept and a portion is missing. The repertoire shows about 200,000 clones; the top ten hold around 1.1%. Germline lookup yields CDR1 PRHDT and CDR2 FYEKMQ (reference sequence). Trimming cost V 4 bases and J 5 bases, with 17 bases left between them. This CDR3 is 15 amino acids long. This receptor was identified in a girl aged 2 to 9 in good health and CMV-seropositive. The genes are TRBV13 and TRBJ1-2, with a possible D match to TRBD1 (5 bases). Specimen: PBMCs. CDR3 loop: CASSYKDRVFYGYTF. CDR3 in DNA: TGTGCCAGCAGCTACAAAGACAGAGTCTTTTATGGCTACACCTTC.